These 30 T cell receptor beta chains were sequenced from one sample in a study of Ad26.COV2.S vaccination and SARS-CoV-2 variants. Method: immunoSEQ multiplex PCR; TCRdb's copy keeps in-frame clones and lacks some. The data show over 350,000 clones, less than 90% seen once. Treatment described: some 20 received Ad26.COV2.S at low or high dose, single or two shots; 5 received placebo; per-sample allocation not given. Vaccine and placebo recipients were sampled on day 63 after the first injection. The material sequenced was peripheral blood, taken in a trial of Ad26.COV2.S vaccine versus placebo. The receptors were sampled from a person between 18 and 59 years old who received the Ad26.COV2.S COVID-19 vaccine or a placebo.

The gene calls are TRBV4-3 and TRBJ2-7; D is undetermined. V was shortened by 4 bases and J by 6 bases, with 16 bases between the two germline ends. Germline loops: CDR1 LGHNA, CDR2 YSLEER. The CDR3 is made up of 14 amino acids. The CDR3 sequence: CASSLTPTRAEQYF. The DNA for the CDR3 is TGCGCCAGCAGCCTAACACCCACAAGGGCCGAGCAGTACTTC.

This clone was seen once. Distinct nucleotide sequences in the sample also encode this CDR3. The chain couples TRBV18 to TRBJ2-7; TRBD1 matches at 9 bases. Germline V gives CDR1 KGHSH, CDR2 LQKENI. V trimming: 0 bases; J trimming: 3 bases; junction bases outside the gene matches: 3. The CDR3 length is 15 residues. The CDR3 spells CASSPPGQGFYEQYF. The CDR3 DNA reads as TGTGCCAGCTCACCACCAGGACAGGGGTTCTACGAGCAGTACTTC.

This CDR3 reads CASGGSNQPQHF. CDR3 in DNA: TGTGCCAGCGGTGGGAGCAATCAGCCCCAGCATTTT. V and J are TRBV7-2 and TRBJ1-5, with no clear D. Germline V gene data show CDR1 as SGHTA and CDR2 as FQGNSA. CDR3 length: 12 amino acids. The V and J ends lost 8 bases and 1 base respectively, with 6 bases between them.

Regarding this clone: The sample contains more than one DNA sequence encoding this CDR3. V is TRBV4-3 and J is TRBJ1-1; D unresolved. Trimming removed 1 base from V and 0 bases from J, with 3 bases in between. This CDR3 spans 13 amino acids. In germline, CDR1 is LGHNA, CDR2 YSLEER. DNA of the CDR3: TGCGCCAGCAGCCAAGTAATGAACACTGAAGCTTTCTTT. Its translation is CASSQVMNTEAFF.

V is TRBV19 and J is TRBJ1-2; no definite D call. The germline V gene encodes CDR1 LNHDA and CDR2 SQIVND (reference sequence). Between the trimmed V and J ends, which lost 5 bases and 7 bases, there was a span of 8 bases. CDR3 size: 11 residues. CDR3 amino acids: CASSPRIGYTF. The CDR3 DNA reads as TGTGCCAGTAGTCCTCGAATTGGCTACACCTTC.

The V call is TRBV7-2, the J call TRBJ1-1; TRBD1 matches 7 bases. Looked up from germline, CDR1 is SGHTA and CDR2 is FQGNSA. This CDR3 spans 15 amino acids. After removal of 6 bases from V and 1 base from J, the junction contained 8 bases not matched to a gene. In nucleotides, the CDR3 is TGTGCCAGCAGGGAAAGACAGGGTTCGAACACTGAAGCTTTCTTT. It yields the protein CASRERQGSNTEAFF.

In its sample, this clone was seen once. The rearrangement links TRBV27 to TRBJ1-1; TRBD1 matches 11 bases. V lost 6 bases to trimming and J lost 7 bases; unmatched junction nucleotides: 10. This CDR3 is built from 15 residues. The germline CDR1 and CDR2 sequences are MNHEY and SMNVEV (reference sequence). CDR3 sequence (DNA): TGTGCCAGCAGCTCCCTAGGACAGGGGGCGAGTGAAGCTTTCTTT. Its translation is CASSSLGQGASEAFF.

The genes are TRBV3-1 (or the pseudogene TRBV3-2) and TRBJ1-2, with 10 bases identical to TRBD1. Germline lookup yields CDR1 LGHDT and CDR2 YNNKEL (reference sequence). This CDR3 contains 13 residues. Trimming cost V 6 bases and J 6 bases; bases outside gene matches: 4. CDR3 sequence (DNA): TGTGCCAGCAGGGTGACAGGGGGCAATGGCTACACCTTC. Encoded protein: CASRVTGGNGYTF.

The chain employs TRBV7-8 and TRBJ1-3; D not resolved. From germline, CDR1 is SGHVS and CDR2 FQNEAQ. There are 12 residues in the CDR3. V was trimmed by 5 bases and J by 4 bases, leaving 6 bases between them. This CDR3 reads CASSQRGNTIYF. The CDR3 region has the DNA TGTGCCAGCAGCCAACGGGGAAACACCATATATTTT.

This chain connects TRBV10-2 to TRBJ2-5, with a possible D match to TRBD2 (6 bases). The CDR3 consists of 14 residues. With 8 bases removed from V and 1 base from J, the gap between germline ends came to 14 bases. The germline CDR1 and CDR2 sequences are WSHSY and SAAADI. Here the CDR3 DNA reads TGCGCCAGCGGCCTCGGGCGGGGCCAAGAGACCCAGTACTTC. Protein product: CASGLGRGQETQYF.

The chain couples TRBV2 to TRBJ2-1; TRBD2 aligns across 8 bases. V was pared by 3 bases and J by 4 bases, with 5 bases of the junction left unmatched. The germline V gene has CDR1 SNHLY and CDR2 FYNNEI. The CDR3 sequence is 15 residues long. CDR3 bases: TGTGCCAGCAGTGACTCGGGGGGGCCTTACAATGAGCAGTTCTTC. It translates to CASSDSGGPYNEQFF.

The chain links TRBV7-2 to TRBJ1-1; no firm D call. Germline V gene data show CDR1 as SGHTA and CDR2 as FQGNSA. There are 14 residues in the CDR3. V shed 6 bases and J shed 1 base, with 12 bases lying between them. CDR3 bases: TGTGCCAGCAGGGATAGGGTCGGGAACACTGAAGCTTTCTTT. Its translation is CASRDRVGNTEAFF.

This chain uses TRBV7-9 with TRBJ1-4; the D is unclear. With 1 base removed from V and 7 bases from J, the gap between germline ends came to 16 bases. Germline V gene sequence: CDR1 SEHNR, CDR2 FQNEAQ (reference sequence). The CDR3 sequence is 16 residues long. CDR3 loop: CASSLVVSDPPEKLFF. The CDR3 coding sequence is TGTGCCAGCAGCTTAGTGGTGTCGGACCCTCCTGAAAAACTGTTTTTT.

This clone was found once. V gene TRBV12-3 or TRBV12-4 combines with J gene TRBJ1-6; no clear D gene. The CDR3 totals 13 residues. V shed 10 bases and J shed 14 bases, with 21 bases lying between them. CDR3 residues: CATLIASAGSLHF. CDR3 coding DNA: TGTGCCACACTAATAGCGTCGGCTGGATCCCTCCACTTT.

This chain joins TRBV7-2 and TRBJ1-5, with a weak D call TRBD1 (6 bases). This CDR3 has 17 residues. V was cut by 3 bases and J by 7 bases, with 22 bases left in between. Germline V gene sequence: CDR1 SGHTA, CDR2 FQGNSA. CDR3 bases: TGTGCCAGCAGCTTGGGTCGACAGGTTCTTCCGCTGCAGCCCCAGCATTTT. Protein: CASSLGRQVLPLQPQHF.

The rearrangement links TRBV2 to TRBJ2-3; 9 positions agree with TRBD1. J was trimmed by 6 bases and V by 7 bases; bases with no gene match: 8. The CDR3 runs to 14 residues. Per the germline V gene, CDR1 is SNHLY and CDR2 is FYNNEI. CDR3 nucleotides: TGTGCCAGCATCCCTGGACAGGGGACGGATACGCAGTATTTT. Encoded protein: CASIPGQGTDTQYF.

The chain is built from TRBV5-1 and TRBJ2-7, with D maybe TRBD1 (6 bases). The CDR3 loop spans 14 amino acids. V was shortened by 4 bases and J by 3 bases, with 14 bases between the two germline ends. The germline V gene has CDR1 SGHRS and CDR2 YFSETQ. CDR3 sequence: CASSQTGLDYEQYF. The CDR3 DNA is TGCGCCAGCAGCCAGACAGGTTTAGACTACGAGCAGTACTTC.

This chain uses TRBV4-1 with TRBJ2-1; D is possibly TRBD2 (7 bases). Trimming left V 3 bases short and J 8 bases short, with 23 bases between. The length of the CDR3 is 17 residues. Germline assignment: CDR1 MGHRA and CDR2 YSYEKL. The DNA for the CDR3 is TGCGCCAGCAGCCACCCAGAAGGGGGGGGGCCAACCGATGAGCAGTTCTTC. This sequence encodes CASSHPEGGGPTDEQFF.

This rearrangement joins TRBV7-2 to TRBJ2-2; D unclear. The CDR3 runs to 14 residues. CDR1 and CDR2 from the germline V gene are SGHTA and FQGNSA. Deletions cut 0 bases from V and 5 bases from J, with 7 bases between. The CDR3 loop is CASSLAVDTGELFF. The CDR3 bases are TGTGCCAGCAGCTTAGCGGTAGATACCGGGGAGCTGTTTTTT.

This rearrangement joins TRBV2 to TRBJ2-2; maybe TRBD1 (5 bases). Germline lookup yields CDR1 SNHLY and CDR2 FYNNEI. Deletions cut 4 bases from V and 9 bases from J, with 12 bases between. The length of the CDR3 is 13 residues. CDR3 residues: CASSGRVARELFF. CDR3 sequence (DNA): TGTGCCAGCAGTGGCAGGGTAGCAAGGGAGCTGTTTTTT.

The chain is built from TRBV3-1 (or the pseudogene TRBV3-2) and TRBJ1-3; D is unclear. The CDR3 covers 12 residues. Trimming stripped 0 bases from V and 8 bases from J, with 5 bases between. Germline V gene lookup returns CDR1 LGHDT and CDR2 YNNKEL (reference sequence). The chain's CDR3 is CASSQDKHTIYF. For the CDR3, the DNA is TGTGCCAGCAGCCAAGACAAGCACACCATATATTTT.

V gene TRBV11-2 combines with J gene TRBJ2-1; 7 positions match TRBD1. The CDR3 covers 18 residues. The V and J ends lost 1 base and 0 bases, in that order; junction bases with no gene match: 9. Germline values: CDR1 SGHAT, CDR2 FQNNGV. The CDR3 region has the DNA TGTGCCAGCAGCTTAGTAAGGGGCCGGGACAGCTCCTACAATGAGCAGTTCTTC. Protein sequence: CASSLVRGRDSSYNEQFF.

The rearrangement uses TRBV5-1 and TRBJ1-2; 8 bases map to TRBD1. The V segment lost 3 bases and the J segment 0 bases; nucleotides outside the gene matches: 1. CDR1 and CDR2 (germline): SGHRS, YFSETQ. The CDR3 extends over 14 amino acids. Here the CDR3 DNA reads TGCGCCAGCAGCTCACAGGGGGCTAACTATGGCTACACCTTC. Residues: CASSSQGANYGYTF.

The V call is TRBV28, the J call TRBJ2-1, with 8 bases matching TRBD1. Germline-derived CDR1 and CDR2 are MDHEN and SYDVKM. With 7 bases clipped from V and 1 base from J, the junction kept 6 bases outside the gene matches. The CDR3 runs to 15 residues. This CDR3 is CASNRDRGSYNEQFF. The CDR3 DNA reads as TGTGCCAGCAACCGAGACAGGGGATCCTACAATGAGCAGTTCTTC.

CDR3 protein: CASSSPGAAEAFF. CDR3 nucleotides: TGTGCCAGCAGCTCCCCGGGGGCCGCTGAAGCTTTCTTT. This chain uses TRBV5-5 with TRBJ1-1, with D perhaps TRBD1 (6 bases). Germline-derived CDR1 and CDR2 are SGHKS and YYEKEE (reference sequence). The CDR3 length is 13 residues. The germline V and J ends were trimmed by 3 bases and 6 bases, with 12 bases remaining between them.

The genes are TRBV4-3 and TRBJ1-2; TRBD1 is a possible D gene (5 bases). In germline, CDR1 is LGHNA, CDR2 YSLEER. Trimming took 1 base from V and 4 from J, leaving 13 bases between them. The length of the CDR3 is 15 residues. The CDR3 coding sequence is TGCGCCAGCAGCCAAGTTGGGGCGGTCCTCTATGGCTACACCTTC. Residues: CASSQVGAVLYGYTF.

The V gene is TRBV19, the J gene TRBJ1-5, with 8 bases identical to TRBD1. The CDR3 consists of 13 residues. Germline CDR1 is LNHDA and CDR2 is SQIVND (reference sequence). V was clipped by 6 bases and J by 5 bases; unmatched bases: 3. The CDR3 DNA follows: TGTGCCAGTAGGGACAGGGCCGATCAGCCCCAGCATTTT. It encodes CASRDRADQPQHF.

Concerning this clone: Different DNA sequences within this sample yield the same CDR3. V and J are TRBV5-6 and TRBJ2-5, with 7 positions matching TRBD1. The germline V gene has CDR1 SGHDT and CDR2 YYEEEE. There are 14 residues in the CDR3. The V and J ends lost 0 bases and 1 base, in that order; junction bases with no gene match: 0. This CDR3 reads CASSLGTGQETQYF. CDR3 nucleotide sequence: TGTGCCAGCAGCTTGGGGACAGGCCAAGAGACCCAGTACTTC. Full variable domain (rest looked up from reference TRBV5-6 and TRBJ2-5): DAGVTQSPTHLIKTRGQQVTLRCSPKSGHDTVSWYQQALGQGPQFIFQYYEEEERQRGNFPDRFSGHQFPNYSSELNVNALLLGDSALYLCASSLGTGQETQYFGPGTRLLVL.

The chain links TRBV27 to TRBJ1-6, with D perhaps TRBD1 (5 bases). Germline V gene data show CDR1 as MNHEY and CDR2 as SMNVEV (reference sequence). Trimming took off 4 bases at V and 6 bases at J, with 10 bases between the two ends. The CDR3 contains 14 residues. The CDR3 region has the DNA TGTGCCAGCAGTTACGGGACGCCTAATTCACCCCTCCACTTT. This translates into CASSYGTPNSPLHF.

V and J are TRBV6-5 and TRBJ1-6, with 10 bases aligning to TRBD1. This CDR3 has 15 amino acids. V shed 8 bases and J 10 bases; nucleotides not matched to a gene: 11. Germline V CDR1 and CDR2: MNHEY, SVGAGI. CDR3 in DNA: TGTGCCAGCCGCACGACAGGGGGCGCGGGGTCACCCCTCCACTTT. Protein: CASRTTGGAGSPLHF.